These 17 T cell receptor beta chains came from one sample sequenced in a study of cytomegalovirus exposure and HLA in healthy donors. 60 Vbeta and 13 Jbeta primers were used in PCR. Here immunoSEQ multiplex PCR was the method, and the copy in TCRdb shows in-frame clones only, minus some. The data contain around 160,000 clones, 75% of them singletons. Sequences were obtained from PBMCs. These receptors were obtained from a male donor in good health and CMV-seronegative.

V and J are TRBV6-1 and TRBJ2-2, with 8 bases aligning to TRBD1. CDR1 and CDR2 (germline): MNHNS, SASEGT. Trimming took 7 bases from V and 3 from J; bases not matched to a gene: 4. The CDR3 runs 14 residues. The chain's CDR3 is CASKVDRDTGELFF. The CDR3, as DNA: TGTGCCAGCAAAGTGGACAGGGACACCGGGGAGCTGTTTTTT.

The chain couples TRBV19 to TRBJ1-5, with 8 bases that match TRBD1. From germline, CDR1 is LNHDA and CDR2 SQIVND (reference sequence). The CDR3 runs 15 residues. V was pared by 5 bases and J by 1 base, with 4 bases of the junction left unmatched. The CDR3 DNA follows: TGTGCCAGTAGTCTCGACAGGGGCAGCAATCAGCCCCAGCATTTT. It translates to CASSLDRGSNQPQHF.

This CDR3 reads CASSLAWTGDNEQFF. The CDR3 region has the DNA TGTGCCAGCAGCTTGGCCTGGACAGGGGACAATGAGCAGTTCTTC. This rearrangement joins TRBV5-4 to TRBJ2-1; the match to TRBD1 covers 9 bases. CDR1 is SGHNT, CDR2 YYREEE, per germline (reference sequence). The CDR3 has 15 amino acids. The trim removed 0 bases at V and 5 bases at J, leaving 3 bases unmatched.

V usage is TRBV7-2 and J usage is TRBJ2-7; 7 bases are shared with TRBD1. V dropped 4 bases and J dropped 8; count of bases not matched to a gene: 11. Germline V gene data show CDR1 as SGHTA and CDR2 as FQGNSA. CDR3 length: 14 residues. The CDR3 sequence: CASSSTAPGQQQYF. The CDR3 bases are TGTGCCAGCAGCTCCACGGCTCCGGGACAGCAGCAGTACTTC.

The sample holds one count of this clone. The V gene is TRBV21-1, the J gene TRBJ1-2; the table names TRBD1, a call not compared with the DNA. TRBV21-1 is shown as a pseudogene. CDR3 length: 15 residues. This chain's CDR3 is CASSKAPQAGYGYTF. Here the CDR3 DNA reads TGTGCCAGCAGCAAAGCCCCACAGGCAGGCTATGGCTACACCTTC.

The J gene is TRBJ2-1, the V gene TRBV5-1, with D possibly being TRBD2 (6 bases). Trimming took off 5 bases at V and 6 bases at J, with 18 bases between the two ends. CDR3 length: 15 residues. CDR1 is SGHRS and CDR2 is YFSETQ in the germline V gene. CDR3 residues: CASSLTAGTINEQFF. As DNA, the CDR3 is TGCGCCAGCAGTTTGACAGCGGGCACTATCAATGAGCAGTTCTTC.

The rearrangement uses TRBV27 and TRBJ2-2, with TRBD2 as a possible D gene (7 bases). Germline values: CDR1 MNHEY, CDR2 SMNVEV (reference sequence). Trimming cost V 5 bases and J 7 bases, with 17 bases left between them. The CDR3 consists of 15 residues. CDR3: CASSPLRGRGGELFF. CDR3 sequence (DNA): TGTGCCAGCAGTCCCCTGCGGGGGCGGGGCGGGGAGCTGTTTTTT.

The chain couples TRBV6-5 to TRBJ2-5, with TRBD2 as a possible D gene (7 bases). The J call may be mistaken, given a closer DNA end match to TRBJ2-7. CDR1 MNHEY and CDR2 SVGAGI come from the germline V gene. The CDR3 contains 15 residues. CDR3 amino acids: CASSKGGVPVYEQYF. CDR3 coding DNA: TGTGCCAGCAGTAAGGGGGGGGTTCCCGTCTACGAGCAGTACTTC.

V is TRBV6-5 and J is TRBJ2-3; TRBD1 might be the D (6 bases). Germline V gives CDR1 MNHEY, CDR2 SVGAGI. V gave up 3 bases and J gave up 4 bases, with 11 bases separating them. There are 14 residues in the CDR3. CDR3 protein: CASSYQGFSDTQYF. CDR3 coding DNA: TGTGCCAGCAGTTATCAGGGGTTCTCAGATACGCAGTATTTT.

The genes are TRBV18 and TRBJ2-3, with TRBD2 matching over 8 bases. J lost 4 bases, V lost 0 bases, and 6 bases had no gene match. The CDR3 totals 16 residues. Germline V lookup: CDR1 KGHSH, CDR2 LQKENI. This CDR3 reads CASSPPPAGASDTQYF. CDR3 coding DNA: TGTGCCAGCTCACCACCCCCAGCGGGGGCCTCAGATACGCAGTATTTT.

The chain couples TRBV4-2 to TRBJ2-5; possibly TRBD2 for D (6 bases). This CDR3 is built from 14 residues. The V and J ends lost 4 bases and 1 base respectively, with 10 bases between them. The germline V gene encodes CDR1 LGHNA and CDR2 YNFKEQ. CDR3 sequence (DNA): TGTGCCAGCAGCCTAGGGACTGCCCAAGAGACCCAGTACTTC. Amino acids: CASSLGTAQETQYF.

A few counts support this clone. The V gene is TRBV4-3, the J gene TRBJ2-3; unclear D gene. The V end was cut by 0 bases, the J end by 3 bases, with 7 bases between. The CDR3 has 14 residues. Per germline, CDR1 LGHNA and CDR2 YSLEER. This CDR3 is CASSQDVRTDTQYF. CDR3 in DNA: TGCGCCAGCAGCCAAGATGTGAGGACAGATACGCAGTATTTT.

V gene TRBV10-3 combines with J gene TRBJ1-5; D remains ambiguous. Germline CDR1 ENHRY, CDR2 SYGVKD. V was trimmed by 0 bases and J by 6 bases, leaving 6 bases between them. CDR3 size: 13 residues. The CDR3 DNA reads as TGTGCCATCAGTGAGTCGCCGGGTCAGCCCCAGCATTTT. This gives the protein CAISESPGQPQHF.

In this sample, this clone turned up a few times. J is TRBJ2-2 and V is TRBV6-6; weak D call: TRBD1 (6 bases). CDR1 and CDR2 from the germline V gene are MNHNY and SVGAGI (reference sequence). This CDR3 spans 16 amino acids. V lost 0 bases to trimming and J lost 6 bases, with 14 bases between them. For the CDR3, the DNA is TGTGCCAGCAGTTACTCTTCCGGGACACCGGCCGGGGAGCTGTTTTTT. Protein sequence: CASSYSSGTPAGELFF.

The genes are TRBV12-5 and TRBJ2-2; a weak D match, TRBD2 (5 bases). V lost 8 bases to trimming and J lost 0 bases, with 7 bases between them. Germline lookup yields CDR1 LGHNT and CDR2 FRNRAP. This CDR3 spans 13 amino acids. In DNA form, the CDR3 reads TGTGCTAGTCGCGGGCCGAACACCGGGGAGCTGTTTTTT. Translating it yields CASRGPNTGELFF.

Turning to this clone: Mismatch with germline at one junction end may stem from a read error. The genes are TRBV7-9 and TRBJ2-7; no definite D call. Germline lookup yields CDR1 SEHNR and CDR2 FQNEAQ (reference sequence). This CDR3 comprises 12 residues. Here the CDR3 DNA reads TGTTCCAGCAGCTTAGAACTGTGCGAGCAGTACTTC. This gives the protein CSSSLELCEQYF.

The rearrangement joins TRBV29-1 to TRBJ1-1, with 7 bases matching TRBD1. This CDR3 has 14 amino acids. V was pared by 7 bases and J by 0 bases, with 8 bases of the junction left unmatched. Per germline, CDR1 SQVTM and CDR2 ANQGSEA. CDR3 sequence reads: CSARTGRMNTEAFF. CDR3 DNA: TGCAGCGCCAGGACAGGCCGTATGAACACTGAAGCTTTCTTT.